Described below is a single T cell receptor beta chain sequence and its context. Its specificity is not known. This sample was included in a study of cytomegalovirus exposure and HLA in healthy donors. Study-level findings and limits: Analyses of presence and absence presupposed an approximately uniform sequencing depth across donors. Sequence variants that were highly shared formed a cluster that was likely a sequencing artifact.

A multiplex PCR was run with 60 Vbeta primers and 13 Jbeta primers. Repertoires were generated with immunoSEQ multiplex PCR, while TCRdb's copy carries only in-frame clones and drops some. Among about 210,000 clones listed, about 80% were seen once. V lost 0 bases, J lost 6 bases, and 6 bases lay in between. This CDR3 has 13 amino acids. Looked up from germline, CDR1 is SGHRS and CDR2 is YFSETQ. The genes are TRBV5-1 and TRBJ2-2; no clear D gene. The clonotype was recovered from a man aged 40-49 years in good health and CMV-seropositive. Sequencing was carried out using PBMCs. CDR3 protein: CASSLGRAGELFF. The DNA of the CDR3 is TGCGCCAGCAGCTTGGGTCGGGCCGGGGAGCTGTTTTTT.